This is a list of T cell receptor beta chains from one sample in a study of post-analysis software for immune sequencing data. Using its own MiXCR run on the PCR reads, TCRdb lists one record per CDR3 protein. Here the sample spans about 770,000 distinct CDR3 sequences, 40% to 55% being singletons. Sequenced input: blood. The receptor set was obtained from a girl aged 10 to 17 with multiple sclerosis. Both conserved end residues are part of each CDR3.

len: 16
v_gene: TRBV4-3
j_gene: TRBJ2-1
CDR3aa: CASSQGAGGSYNEQFF

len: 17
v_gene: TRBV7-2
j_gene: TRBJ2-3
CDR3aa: CASSPVGLAGVEDTQYF

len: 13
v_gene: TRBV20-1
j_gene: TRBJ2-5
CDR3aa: CSARAPAGETQYF

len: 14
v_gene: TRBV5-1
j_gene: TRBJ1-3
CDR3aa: CASSRTAGGNTIYF

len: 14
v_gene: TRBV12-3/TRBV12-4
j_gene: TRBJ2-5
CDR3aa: CASSFPGQQETQYF

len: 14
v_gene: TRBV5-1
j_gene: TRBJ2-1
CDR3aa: CASSLADPYNEQFF

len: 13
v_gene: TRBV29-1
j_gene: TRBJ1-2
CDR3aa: CSVTKLSNYGYTF

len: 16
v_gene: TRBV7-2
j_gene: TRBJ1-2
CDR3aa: CASSLGGTGELYGYTF

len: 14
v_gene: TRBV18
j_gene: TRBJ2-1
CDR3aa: CASSQRDSANEQFF

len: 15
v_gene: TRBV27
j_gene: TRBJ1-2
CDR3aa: CASSLRLGAPYGYTF

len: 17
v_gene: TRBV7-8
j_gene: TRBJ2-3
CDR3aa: CASSLGVTAEATDTQYF

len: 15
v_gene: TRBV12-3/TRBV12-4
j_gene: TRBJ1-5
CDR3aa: CASSFGRSENQPQHF

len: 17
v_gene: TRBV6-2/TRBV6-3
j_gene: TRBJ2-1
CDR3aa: CASSYSGGIREVNEQFF

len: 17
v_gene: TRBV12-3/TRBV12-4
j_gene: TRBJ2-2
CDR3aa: CASIPGLAGWGTGELFF

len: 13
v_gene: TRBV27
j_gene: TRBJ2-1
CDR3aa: CASSLYSRNEQFF

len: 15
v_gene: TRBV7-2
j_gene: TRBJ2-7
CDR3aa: CASHPGQPSSYEQYF

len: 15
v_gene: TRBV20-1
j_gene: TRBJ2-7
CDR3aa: CSARMRGRLTYEQYF

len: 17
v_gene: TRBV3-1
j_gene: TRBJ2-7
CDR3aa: CASSQDGVQGAPYEQYF

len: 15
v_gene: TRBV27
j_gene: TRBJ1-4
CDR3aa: CASSFLTTVREKLFF

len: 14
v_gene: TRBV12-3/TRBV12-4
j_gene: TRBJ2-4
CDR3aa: CASSSSGTSDLQYF

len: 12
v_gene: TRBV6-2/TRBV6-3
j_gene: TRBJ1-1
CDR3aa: CATDRGDTEAFF

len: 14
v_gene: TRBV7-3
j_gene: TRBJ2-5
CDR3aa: CASSLRGEEETQYF

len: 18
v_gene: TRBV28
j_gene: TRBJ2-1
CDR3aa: CASSLWGAAGEFYNEQFF

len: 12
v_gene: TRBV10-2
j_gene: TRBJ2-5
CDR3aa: CASRPGRSDLYF

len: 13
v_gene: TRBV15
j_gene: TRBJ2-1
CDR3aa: CATSRASGNEQFF

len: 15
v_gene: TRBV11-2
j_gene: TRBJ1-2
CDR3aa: CASSLAHNPTYGYTF

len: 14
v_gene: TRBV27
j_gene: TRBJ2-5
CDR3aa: CASSLSGMGETQYF

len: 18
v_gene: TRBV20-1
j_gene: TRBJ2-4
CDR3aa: CSARVLWHPVLAKNIQYF

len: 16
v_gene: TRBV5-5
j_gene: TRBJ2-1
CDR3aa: CASSHAGLAAENEQFF

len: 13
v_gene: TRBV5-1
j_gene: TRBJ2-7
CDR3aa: CASSLDGYYEQYF

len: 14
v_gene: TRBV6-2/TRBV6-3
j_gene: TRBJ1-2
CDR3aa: CASSLNMLGYGYTF

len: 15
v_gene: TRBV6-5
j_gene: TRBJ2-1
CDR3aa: CASSSGWTSIYEQFF

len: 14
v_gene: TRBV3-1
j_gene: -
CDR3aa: CASSQAGTGAEQYF

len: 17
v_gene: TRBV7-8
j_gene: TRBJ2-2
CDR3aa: CASSSILAGGGYGELFF

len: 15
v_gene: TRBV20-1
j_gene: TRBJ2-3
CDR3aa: CSARDRTAAGYTQYF

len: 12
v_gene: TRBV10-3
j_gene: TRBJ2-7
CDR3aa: CAIGIYGHEQYF

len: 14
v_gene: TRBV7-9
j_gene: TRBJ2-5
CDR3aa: CASSLEDDPATQYF

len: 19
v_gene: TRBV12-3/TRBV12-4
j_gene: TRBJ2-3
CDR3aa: CASSLNLLLGAHLTDTQYF

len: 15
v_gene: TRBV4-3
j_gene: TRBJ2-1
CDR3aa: CASSQDLGAYNEQFF

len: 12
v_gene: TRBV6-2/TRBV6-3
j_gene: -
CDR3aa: CACRLDEAEQYF

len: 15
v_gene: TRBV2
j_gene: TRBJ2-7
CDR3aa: CASSVLAGGPFEQYF

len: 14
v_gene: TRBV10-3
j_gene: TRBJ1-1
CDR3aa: CAISGDRVNTEAFF

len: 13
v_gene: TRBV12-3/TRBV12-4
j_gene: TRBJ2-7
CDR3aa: CASRATGALEQYF

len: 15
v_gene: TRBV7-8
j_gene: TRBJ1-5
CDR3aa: CASSYTGDLNQPQHF

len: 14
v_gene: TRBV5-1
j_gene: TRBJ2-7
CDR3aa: CAGSLKAATREQYF

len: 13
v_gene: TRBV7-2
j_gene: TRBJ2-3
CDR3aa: CASSLARVDTQYF

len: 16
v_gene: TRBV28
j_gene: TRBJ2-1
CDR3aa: CVSSSSRGAVYNEQFF

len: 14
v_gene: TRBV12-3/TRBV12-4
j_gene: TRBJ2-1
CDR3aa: CASSLRGPRNEQFF

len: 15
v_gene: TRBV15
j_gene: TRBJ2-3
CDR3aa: CATSRSRGQGDTQYF

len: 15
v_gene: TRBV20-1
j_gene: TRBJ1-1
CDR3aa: CSASQGAGFGSEAFF

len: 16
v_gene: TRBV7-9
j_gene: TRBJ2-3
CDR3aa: CASSTRLAGEADTQYF

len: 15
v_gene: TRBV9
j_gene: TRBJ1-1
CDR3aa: CASSVGDGANTEAFF

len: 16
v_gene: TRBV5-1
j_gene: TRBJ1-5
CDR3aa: CASSLGTGAGNQPQHF

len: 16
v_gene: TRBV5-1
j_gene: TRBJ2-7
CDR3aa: CVSSPKTKTGKYEQYF

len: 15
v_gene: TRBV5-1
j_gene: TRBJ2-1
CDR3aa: CASSLTETGYNEQFF